The 2 T cell receptor beta chains presented below share a single source sample, sequenced in a study of shared clonotypes between healthy human individuals. Repertoires were generated with immunoSEQ multiplex PCR, while TCRdb's copy carries only in-frame clones and drops some. The sample contains more than 450,000 clones, 79% of which appear only once. The sequencing input was PBMCs. These receptors were collected from a middle-aged woman in good health. Some clones in this sample may be carry-over from other donors' samples.

The chain employs TRBV5-1 and TRBJ2-5, with 10 bases lining up with TRBD1. The V segment lost 5 bases and the J segment 5 bases; nucleotides outside the gene matches: 9. In germline, CDR1 is SGHRS, CDR2 YFSETQ. The CDR3 covers 15 residues. The CDR3 DNA reads TGCGCCAGCAGATCCTCCGACAGGGGGCGGGAGACCCAGTACTTC. Protein: CASRSSDRGRETQYF. Based on the CDR3 plus reference TRBV5-1 and TRBJ2-5, the full variable domain is KAGVTQTPRYLIKTRGQQVTLSCSPISGHRSVSWYQQTPGQGLQFLFEYFSETQRNKGNFPGRFSGRQFSNSRSEMNVSTLELGDSALYLCASRSSDRGRETQYFGPGTRLLVL.

The genes are TRBV27 and TRBJ1-2; D might be TRBD1 (6 bases). Germline CDR1 reads MNHEY; CDR2 reads SMNVEV (reference sequence). The CDR3 loop spans 15 amino acids. Between the trimmed V and J ends, which lost 9 bases and 4 bases, there was a span of 21 bases. The CDR3 reads CASSPRGGLPYGYTF. In nucleotides, the CDR3 is TGTGCCAGTAGTCCTCGGGGGGGGCTGCCCTATGGCTACACCTTC.